The rows below give T cell receptor beta chains drawn from one sample of a study of T cells after yellow fever vaccination. TCRdb re-called the 5' RACE reads through MiXCR, storing one row per CDR3 protein. The table lists 500,000 to 550,000 distinct CDR3 sequences, around a fifth of them singletons. The sequences come from PBMCs, collected roughly 20 days after the first yellow fever vaccination. The receptors originated from a young man who received the YFV17D yellow fever vaccine. The CDR3 runs from the conserved cysteine through the conserved F or W. A D gene is named only where the DNA matches it firmly. Size is omitted from some rows. Given values are once, few, many or a class for expanded clones.

V gene	J gene	clone size	D gene	CDR3 DNA	CDR3 protein
TRBV6-2/TRBV6-3	TRBJ2-6	few	.	TGTGCCACCTCTGGGGCCAACGTCCTGACTTTC	CATSGANVLTF
TRBV5-1	TRBJ1-5	few	.	TGCGCCAGCAGCTTGGAGGCAGGGTATCAGCCCCAGCATTTT	CASSLEAGYQPQHF
TRBV10-3	TRBJ2-3	many	TRBD2	TGTGCCATCAGTTCCACTAGCGGGGGGGGCGCAGATACGCAGTATTTT	CAISSTSGGGADTQYF
TRBV12-3/TRBV12-4	TRBJ2-5	few	.	TGTGCCAGCAGTTTACCCGCCATACAAGAGACCCAGTACTTC	CASSLPAIQETQYF
TRBV11-2	TRBJ2-5	.	.	TGTGCCAGCAGCTTCCCGACAGGAGAGCAAGAGACCCAGTACTTC	CASSFPTGEQETQYF
TRBV12-5	TRBJ2-5	few	.	TGTGCTAGTGGTCCCTCTGTGGTAGAGACCCAGTACTTC	CASGPSVVETQYF
TRBV5-1	TRBJ1-1	.	TRBD1	TGCGCCAGTTCTTATACCGGGACAGTGAACACTGAAGCTTTCTTT	CASSYTGTVNTEAFF
TRBV5-1	TRBJ2-3	many	.	TGCGCCAGCAGCTTCGGACGACTCACAGATACGCAGTATTTT	CASSFGRLTDTQYF
TRBV20-1	TRBJ2-1	.	TRBD2	TGCAGTGCTAGTATTCGACTAGCGGATGAGCAGTTCTTC	CSASIRLADEQFF
TRBV3-1	TRBJ2-3	.	.	TGTGCCAGCAGCCTCTCCAATAGCGGTTGGGCGCAGTATTTT	CASSLSNSGWAQYF
TRBV18	TRBJ1-6	few	.	TGTGCCAGCTCACCACCGACGGGGGGGCCAACGTATTCACCCCTCCACTTT	CASSPPTGGPTYSPLHF
TRBV12-3/TRBV12-4	TRBJ1-2	few	.	TGTGCCAGCAGTTTTCCCGGGGTTGGCTACACCTTC	CASSFPGVGYTF
TRBV9	TRBJ2-2	.	.	TGTGCCAGCAGCGTAGCAGCAGACACCGGGGAGCTGTTTTTT	CASSVAADTGELFF
TRBV11-2	TRBJ1-5	.	.	TGTGCCAGCAGCTTAACCGCCAGCCCGAATCAGCCCCAGCATTTT	CASSLTASPNQPQHF
TRBV6-1	TRBJ1-1	few	.	TGTGCCAGCAGTGGCCCGGAAGCTTTCTTT	CASSGPEAFF
TRBV5-1	TRBJ2-7	.	.	TGCGCCAGCAGTTATAGTGGGATCGGGTACGAGCAGTACTTC	CASSYSGIGYEQYF
TRBV7-9	TRBJ2-1	few	.	TGTGCCAGCAGCTTAACGGACCCTTATGAGCAGTTCTTC	CASSLTDPYEQFF
TRBV4-3	TRBJ2-5	many	.	TGCGCCAGCAGCCAAGAATGGCGGGAGACCCAGTACTTC	CASSQEWRETQYF
TRBV4-1	TRBJ2-1	few	TRBD1	TGCGCCAGCAGCCAAGATAGGGGGCGAACCTACAATGAGCAGTTCTTC	CASSQDRGRTYNEQFF
TRBV20-1	TRBJ2-5	.	TRBD1	TGCAGTGCTAGAGATATGAACAGGGGCATTCGAGAGACCCAGTACTTC	CSARDMNRGIRETQYF
TRBV3-1	TRBJ2-3	.	.	TGTGCCAGCAGCCATTCCACCCCTGCCAGGCTTGTACGGCATACGCAGTATTTT	CASSHSTPARLVRHTQYF
TRBV11-2	TRBJ2-3	.	.	TGTGCCAGCAGTGGACCAGGATTCTCCTCCACGCAGTATTTT	CASSGPGFSSTQYF
TRBV12-3/TRBV12-4	TRBJ2-7	.	TRBD1	TGTGCCAGCAGTTTGTTTATTGGGGACAGGGAGTACTTC	CASSLFIGDREYF
TRBV24-1	TRBJ1-1	few	.	TGTGCCACCAGTGGCAGGTCGACTGAAGCTTTCTTT	CATSGRSTEAFF
TRBV18	TRBJ1-5	few	.	TGTGCCAGCTCACCAATAAAACATCCGGGGCAGCCCCAGCATTTT	CASSPIKHPGQPQHF
TRBV5-1	TRBJ1-6	.	.	TGCGCCAGCAGCGTGGGCGGTAATTCACCCCTCCACTTT	CASSVGGNSPLHF